This entry features one T cell receptor (beta chain) sequence. Its specificity is unknown. Some clones are missing from TCRdb's copy, which holds only in-frame ones; the method was immunoSEQ multiplex PCR. The sample lists about 83,000 clones, around nine tenths occurring once. This sample is part of a study of T cell responses to AZD1222 COVID-19 vaccine. The study's findings and limits: Two doses of AZD1222 preceded a rise in Spike-specific TCR breadth and depth. No day 14 peak samples; only post-peak repertoires were characterized.

V lost 3 bases, J lost 7 bases, and 10 bases lay in between. This CDR3 comprises 12 residues. Germline CDR1 GTSNPN, CDR2 SVGIG (reference sequence). V usage is TRBV30 and J usage is TRBJ1-5; D perhaps matches TRBD1 (5 bases). The sample in question was peripheral blood, obtained on day 0 of MenACWY control vaccination. The origin of this receptor is an adult in good health. In nucleotides, the CDR3 is TGTGCCTGGAGCCCGGGACGGCAGCCCCAGCATTTT. It is translated as CAWSPGRQPQHF.